Reported below is one TCR beta chain. It has no known antigen specificity. Base-call qualities are not available, and no considerably larger clone is one nucleotide away. The donors were healthy, HIV-negative adults who had no recently reported acute infections or vaccinations. Every donor was a Caucasian adult residing in Nashville, Tennessee, USA. CD4+ T cells were enriched through magnetic negative selection, after which naive cells were positively selected on CD45RA and the remaining negative fraction served as the memory subset. Blood was collected by leukapheresis, and PBMCs were isolated by Ficoll-Histopaque density gradient centrifugation and then cryopreserved in liquid nitrogen vapor phase. Purity and quantity of every magnetically sorted T cell population were checked by analytical flow cytometry. From each sorted fraction, genomic DNA was isolated and quantified by UV absorbance on a Nanodrop 2000c.

Using the deep immunoSEQ assay, TCR CDR3 regions were amplified from genomic DNA by multiplex PCR. Extracted genomic DNA from each cell subset was spread evenly across all wells of several immunoSEQ 96-well plates, with each plate serving as a replicate. Each replicate PCR for sorted subsets received roughly 0.2 ug genomic DNA, equal to about 30,000 T cell genomes. The purified libraries were quantified using a Qubit 3.0 fluorometer, sized with a Bioanalyzer 2100, and then quantified again using the KAPA Library Quantification kit. Each immunoSEQ 96-well plate was sequenced on its own single-read 150-cycle Illumina NextSeq 550 flow cell. Under the source paper's analysis protocol: The immunoSEQ output contained only junctional sequences without quality scores, so filtering could not match that applied to full-length reads. To assign V/J genes and CDR3, sequences were annotated using PyIR, a Python wrapper for IgBLAST v1.9, with IMGT germline references. Reads were removed for weak V/J assignments (E-value above 1e-6), missing CDR3, stop codons, out-of-frame junctions, or ambiguous translated residues. V3J clonotypes were defined as sequences sharing the same inferred V gene, J gene, and CDR3 amino acid sequence. To compute the percentage overlap between repertoires, the number of shared unique clonotypes was divided by the size of the smaller repertoire. Richness of each repertoire was evaluated using RTK rarefaction, the Chao1 estimator, and Recon v2.1 estimates of unobserved clonotypes. Generation probabilities for all TCRbeta clonotypes obtained by the gDNA method from a handful of donors were computed using OLGA. Entries here come from immuneACCESS through TCRdb and include only in-frame sequences with V and J called. Some clones fail to appear in such tables; in the studies checked, an unresolved V gene covers under half of the shortfall, and the cause of the remainder is unknown. That table supplies the V and J calls and clone size; D and trimming were determined from the DNA. A total of approximately 2.1 million clones appear in this sample, roughly 93% of them only once. 0.39% of the sample is held by the ten biggest clonotypes.

The germline V gene (reference sequence) supplies CDR1 LNHDA and CDR2 SQIVND. After removal of 4 bases from V and 0 bases from J, the junction retains 8 bases not matched to a gene. The CDR3 holds 16 amino acids from the cysteine to the phenylalanine. Of all the DNA, just the CDR3 is kept, 48 bases in frame from base 1. This sample was taken from a study of shared clonotypes between healthy human individuals (dated by TCRdb to between 2020 and 2021). In terms of the full investigation: A couple of women and a few men aged 18 to 49 years were included in the cohort. Per donor, three plates each were used for CD4 naive and CD4 memory, two for CD8 naive, and one for CD8 memory. Blood TCR repertoires of roughly 5 healthy adults were deeply sequenced to estimate repertoire size and the extent of clonotype sharing between individuals. Different laboratories and diverse techniques were used to prepare libraries and sequence TCR repertoires, to increase sequencing depth and limit assay-specific biases. Leukapheresis yielded between about 0.85 and 10 billion PBMCs per donor. Overall study results and their limits: About 5% of naive CD4, 3.5% of naive CD8, approximately 2.2% of memory CD4, and 0.35% to 0.5% of memory CD8 clonotypes were shared across several donors. Sampling was limited to blood, and TCR repertoires in tissue likely differ from TCR repertoires in blood. Estimated clonotype richness was generally larger for naive than for memory subsets. Compared with non-shared clonotypes, clonotypes shared by all four sorted-subset donors had higher generation probabilities. The small number of donors limited the genetic and exposure-history diversity represented. Incomplete sequencing was indicated by rarefaction of sorted-subset datasets, despite the large sequencing depth. Pairwise subsampling indicated that sequencing depth was expected to affect the degree of clonotype sharing among donors.

The rearrangement joined TRBV19 to TRBJ2-7; the central 8 bases match TRBD2. This TCR was recovered from a man aged 18 to 30 in good health. Some clones in this sample may be carry-over from other donors' samples. Material: naive CD4+ T cells from PBMCs. Explained via the paper, the cell subset or site label denotes: CD45RA+ positively selected. CDR3 protein: CASSKAGSGSSYEQYF. The nucleotide sequence is TGTGCCAGTAGTAAGGCAGGGAGCGGGAGCTCCTACGAGCAGTACTTC.